What follows are 28 T cell receptor beta chains derived from one specimen sequenced in a study of blood T cell repertoires in COVID-19. The assay was immunoSEQ multiplex PCR, and TCRdb's table has in-frame clones only and misses some. The sample holds a few hundred thousand clones, 80% to 90% seen once. Material: peripheral blood. The receptors were sampled from a woman aged 70-85 years with acute or convalescent COVID-19.

The chain links TRBV3-1 (or the pseudogene TRBV3-2) to TRBJ2-1; D gene ambiguous. Germline V lookup: CDR1 LGHDT, CDR2 YNNKEL (reference sequence). The CDR3 consists of 14 residues. V was cut by 1 base and J by 3 bases, with 7 bases left in between. The CDR3 loop is CASSQGGSYNEQFF. For the CDR3, the DNA is TGTGCCAGCAGCCAAGGTGGCAGCTACAATGAGCAGTTCTTC.

The rearrangement uses TRBV6-2 or TRBV6-3 and TRBJ2-4; 8 nucleotides match TRBD1. The V gene's germline CDR1 is MNHEY and CDR2 SVGEGT. This CDR3 has 16 residues. With 5 bases clipped from V and 6 bases from J, the junction kept 12 bases outside the gene matches. The CDR3: CASSPLAGTGVNIQYF. In DNA form, the CDR3 reads TGTGCCAGCAGTCCACTAGCCGGGACAGGAGTAAACATTCAGTACTTC.

The chain has TRBV3-1 (or the pseudogene TRBV3-2) and TRBJ1-2; no firm D call. In germline, CDR1 is LGHDT, CDR2 YNNKEL (reference sequence). There are 14 residues in the CDR3. Trimming removed 4 bases from V and 3 bases from J, with 12 bases in between. The CDR3 reads CASSPNGEYYGYTF. In DNA form, the CDR3 reads TGTGCCAGCAGCCCCAACGGGGAATACTATGGCTACACCTTC.

A note on this clone: The same CDR3 arises from other DNA sequences in this sample as well. The V and J genes are TRBV28 and TRBJ2-1; TRBD2 aligns across 12 bases. The CDR3 length is 15 residues. V gave up 4 bases and J gave up 7 bases; unmatched junction bases: 5. CDR1 is MDHEN and CDR2 is SYDVKM in the germline V gene. CDR3 region: CASSSLAGGRNEQFF. The CDR3 DNA reads TGTGCCAGCAGTTCCCTAGCGGGGGGGCGGAATGAGCAGTTCTTC.

The J gene is TRBJ1-6, the V gene TRBV7-2; D is unclear. Trimming stripped 2 bases from V and 0 bases from J, with 11 bases between. CDR3 length equals 17 residues. Looked up from germline, CDR1 is SGHTA and CDR2 is FQGNSA. CDR3 sequence reads: CASSLSLRSSYNSPLHF. DNA of the CDR3: TGTGCCAGCAGCTTAAGCCTGAGGAGCTCCTATAATTCACCCCTCCACTTT.

DNA of the CDR3: TGTGCCAGCAGCCAGGGGCTCGAGCAGTACTTC. As protein: CASSQGLEQYF. V is TRBV11-2 and J is TRBJ2-7, with D maybe TRBD1 (6 bases). In germline, CDR1 is SGHAT, CDR2 FQNNGV. V lost 5 bases to trimming and J lost 6 bases, with 8 bases between them. This CDR3 region has 11 residues.

The chain couples TRBV5-1 to TRBJ1-2, with 10 nucleotides matching TRBD1. The V segment lost 3 bases and the J segment 7 bases; nucleotides outside the gene matches: 18. This CDR3 region has 18 residues. Germline lookup yields CDR1 SGHRS and CDR2 YFSETQ. The CDR3 region is CASSSTTGTGAQTSGYTF. CDR3 coding DNA: TGCGCCAGCAGCTCGACGACCGGGACAGGGGCGCAGACGTCTGGCTACACCTTC.

The chain couples TRBV6-6 to TRBJ1-2, with 9 positions matching TRBD1. Germline CDR1 and CDR2: MNHNY and SVGAGI (reference sequence). The CDR3 length is 14 residues. V lost 6 bases, J lost 7 bases, and 9 bases stayed unmatched. CDR3 protein: CASRPQGAGVGYTF. As DNA, the CDR3 is TGTGCCAGCAGGCCACAGGGGGCGGGGGTTGGCTACACCTTC.

The chain combines TRBV3-1 (or the pseudogene TRBV3-2) with TRBJ2-3, with a possible D match to TRBD2 (5 bases). V was pared by 0 bases and J by 6 bases, with 13 bases between. CDR1 and CDR2 (germline): LGHDT, YNNKEL (reference sequence). CDR3 length: 15 amino acids. DNA of the CDR3: TGTGCCAGCAGCCAAGATCCCGGGAATGCGGATACGCAGTATTTT. Its protein is CASSQDPGNADTQYF.

This clone was picked up one time. This chain links TRBV5-8 with TRBJ2-4; D is undetermined. Per the germline V gene, CDR1 is SGHTS and CDR2 is YDEGEE. V was cut by 6 bases and J by 5 bases, with 9 bases left in between. This CDR3 spans 12 amino acids. CDR3: CASIRVENIQYF. DNA of the CDR3: TGTGCCAGCATCCGGGTCGAAAACATTCAGTACTTC.

The chain carries TRBV5-6 and TRBJ2-2, with no clear D. Germline loops: CDR1 SGHDT, CDR2 YYEEEE. CDR3 length: 13 amino acids. Trimming shortened V by 1 base and J by 6 bases, and 7 bases separated the two germline ends. CDR3 in DNA: TGTGCCAGCAGCTTGCACGGAGCCGGGGAGCTGTTTTTT. The encoded protein is CASSLHGAGELFF. Full variable domain (rest looked up from reference TRBV5-6 and TRBJ2-2): DAGVTQSPTHLIKTRGQQVTLRCSPKSGHDTVSWYQQALGQGPQFIFQYYEEEERQRGNFPDRFSGHQFPNYSSELNVNALLLGDSALYLCASSLHGAGELFFGEGSRLTVL.

The chain carries TRBV27 and TRBJ2-1, with a tentative D call TRBD1 (6 bases). Germline V gene sequence: CDR1 MNHEY, CDR2 SMNVEV (reference sequence). Trimming took 6 bases from V and 8 from J, leaving 20 bases between them. The CDR3 spans 15 residues. Here the CDR3 DNA reads TGTGCCAGCAGGATCACAGGGTTCGGTCTCCATGAGCAGTTCTTC. This codes for CASRITGFGLHEQFF.

The V and J genes are TRBV3-1 (or the pseudogene TRBV3-2) and TRBJ1-2; D possibly corresponds to TRBD1 (6 bases). With 1 base removed from V and 8 bases from J, the gap between germline ends came to 17 bases. The CDR3 contains 15 residues. Per germline, CDR1 LGHDT and CDR2 YNNKEL (reference sequence). This chain's CDR3 is CASSQGDKEHRGYTF. CDR3 in DNA: TGTGCCAGCAGCCAAGGGGACAAGGAGCACCGCGGCTACACCTTC.

The chain carries TRBV18 and TRBJ1-2, with 9 bases identical to TRBD1. Germline V gene sequence: CDR1 KGHSH, CDR2 LQKENI. The CDR3 is 15 residues long. The trim removed 3 bases at V and 4 bases at J, leaving 6 bases unmatched. In DNA form, the CDR3 reads TGTGCCAGCTCACCCCAGGGACAGGGAGGCTATGGCTACACCTTC. Residues: CASSPQGQGGYGYTF. Full variable domain (rest looked up from reference TRBV18 and TRBJ1-2): NAGVMQNPRHLVRRRGQEARLRCSPMKGHSHVYWYRQLPEEGLKFMVYLQKENIIDESGMPKERFSAEFPKEGPSILRIQQVVRGDSAAYFCASSPQGQGGYGYTFGSGTRLTVV.

The chain carries TRBV5-1 and TRBJ1-2; weak D call: TRBD1 (5 bases). CDR3 length equals 12 residues. The V and J ends lost 2 bases and 5 bases respectively, with 7 bases between them. Germline V gene data show CDR1 as SGHRS and CDR2 as YFSETQ. CDR3 amino acids: CASSFDRYGYTF. The CDR3 DNA reads TGCGCCAGCAGCTTCGACAGATATGGCTACACCTTC. Combining the CDR3 with reference TRBV5-1 and TRBJ1-2 gives the whole variable domain KAGVTQTPRYLIKTRGQQVTLSCSPISGHRSVSWYQQTPGQGLQFLFEYFSETQRNKGNFPGRFSGRQFSNSRSEMNVSTLELGDSALYLCASSFDRYGYTFGSGTRLTVV.

V is TRBV2 and J is TRBJ1-1; D may be TRBD1 (5 bases). Germline CDR1 is SNHLY and CDR2 is FYNNEI. CDR3 size: 14 residues. V was cut by 6 bases and J by 0 bases, with 11 bases left in between. The CDR3 DNA reads as TGTGCCAGCAGCCCTCAGGGATTGAACACTGAAGCTTTCTTT. Translation gives CASSPQGLNTEAFF.

J is TRBJ1-1 and V is TRBV7-3; D unclear. Germline CDR1 reads SGHTA; CDR2 reads FQGTGA. The length of the CDR3 is 14 residues. Deletions cut 0 bases from V and 1 base from J, with 6 bases between. For the CDR3, the DNA is TGTGCCAGCAGCTTAACCCCGGGGAACACTGAAGCTTTCTTT. Its translation is CASSLTPGNTEAFF.

The gene calls are TRBV18 and TRBJ1-4; the match to TRBD1 covers 7 bases. Germline V gene sequence: CDR1 KGHSH, CDR2 LQKENI. This CDR3 comprises 16 residues. Losses at the gene ends were 3 bases for V and 0 bases for J; bases not matched to a gene: 4. The CDR3 is CASSPGQIATNEKLFF. The CDR3 region has the DNA TGTGCCAGCTCACCGGGACAGATTGCAACTAATGAAAAACTGTTTTTT.

The rearrangement links TRBV3-1 (or the pseudogene TRBV3-2) to TRBJ2-7; perhaps TRBD2 as D (6 bases). Germline V CDR1 and CDR2: LGHDT, YNNKEL (reference sequence). V dropped 4 bases and J dropped 3 bases, with 16 bases sitting between them. The CDR3 consists of 15 residues. DNA for the CDR3: TGTGCCAGCAGCCCGTCGGAGGGAGGCCTCTACGAGCAGTACTTC. It codes for CASSPSEGGLYEQYF.

The chain carries TRBV7-2 and TRBJ2-7; D ambiguous. Looked up from germline, CDR1 is SGHTA and CDR2 is FQGNSA. Trimming removed 5 bases at V and 6 bases at J, with 17 bases between. The CDR3 consists of 14 residues. The CDR3 spells CASSPRTTVSEQYF. CDR3 DNA sequence: TGTGCCAGCAGCCCACGCACCACCGTGAGCGAGCAGTACTTC.

V is TRBV4-1 and J is TRBJ2-1; unclear D gene. V was shortened by 0 bases and J by 7 bases, with 16 bases between the two germline ends. Germline V gives CDR1 MGHRA, CDR2 YSYEKL. There are 16 residues in the CDR3. CDR3 residues: CASSQDPLGRSNEQFF. In nucleotides, the CDR3 is TGCGCCAGCAGCCAAGATCCACTCGGCAGGTCTAATGAGCAGTTCTTC.

The V call is TRBV6-5, the J call TRBJ1-2, with no clear D. Germline CDR1 and CDR2: MNHEY and SVGAGI. The V gene lost 11 bases and the J gene lost 3 bases, with 13 bases spanning the gap. The CDR3 consists of 12 residues. This chain's CDR3 is CAVSRLDYGYTF. Here the CDR3 DNA reads TGTGCCGTCTCTAGGTTAGACTATGGCTACACCTTC.

The chain joins TRBV9 to TRBJ2-5, with D tentatively TRBD2 (7 bases). CDR3 length: 15 residues. The V gene's germline CDR1 is SGDLS and CDR2 YYNGEE. V gave up 0 bases and J gave up 4 bases, with 13 bases separating them. In nucleotides, the CDR3 is TGTGCCAGCAGCGTAGATGTGGGGGGGCGAGAGACCCAGTACTTC. Its protein product is CASSVDVGGRETQYF.

The chain is built from TRBV5-4 and TRBJ2-3; 16 nucleotides match TRBD2. Germline values: CDR1 SGHNT, CDR2 YYREEE (reference sequence). This CDR3 has 19 amino acids. V gave up 3 bases and J gave up 1 base; unmatched junction bases: 8. The CDR3 nucleotides read TGTGCCAGCAGCTCGGGACTAGCGGGGGGGCGCCCCGGCACAGATACGCAGTATTTT. This gives the protein CASSSGLAGGRPGTDTQYF. Variable domain in full (rest from reference TRBV5-4 and TRBJ2-3): ETGVTQSPTHLIKTRGQQVTLRCSSQSGHNTVSWYQQALGQGPQFIFQYYREEENGRGNFPPRFSGLQFPNYSSELNVNALELDDSALYLCASSSGLAGGRPGTDTQYFGPGTRLTVL.

J is TRBJ2-1 and V is TRBV18, with 10 nucleotides matching TRBD1. The CDR3 sequence is 19 residues long. V shed 3 bases, J shed 0 bases, and the junction held 11 bases outside the gene matches. Germline lookup yields CDR1 KGHSH and CDR2 LQKENI. For the CDR3, the DNA is TGTGCCAGCTCACCTCCCTTGGGACAGGGGTCGCGCTCCTACAATGAGCAGTTCTTC. Its protein product is CASSPPLGQGSRSYNEQFF.

The chain employs TRBV6-5 and TRBJ1-5, with 8 bases matching TRBD1. The CDR3 loop spans 14 amino acids. The ends lost 6 bases at V and 2 bases at J; junction bases unmatched: 3. CDR1 and CDR2 from the germline V gene are MNHEY and SVGAGI. The chain's CDR3 is CASSDRGGNQPQHF. CDR3 nucleotide sequence: TGTGCCAGCAGCGACAGGGGAGGCAATCAGCCCCAGCATTTT.

The rearrangement uses TRBV7-9 and TRBJ1-3; D not certain. The V end lost 0 bases, the J end lost 1 base, and 13 bases lay between the germline ends. The CDR3 covers 17 residues. Per germline, CDR1 SEHNR and CDR2 FQNEAQ (reference sequence). The CDR3 nucleotides are TGTGCCAGCAGCTTAGCCCCTACGGGAAATTCTGGAAACACCATATATTTT. It yields the protein CASSLAPTGNSGNTIYF.

The chain combines TRBV19 with TRBJ2-5; TRBD1 is a possible D gene (5 bases). The CDR3 runs to 15 residues. Trimming took off 4 bases at V and 2 bases at J, with 14 bases between the two ends. Germline V CDR1 and CDR2: LNHDA, SQIVND (reference sequence). In DNA, the CDR3 is TGTGCCAGTAGTACTGGACAAGGCTGGCAAGAGACCCAGTACTTC. This gives the protein CASSTGQGWQETQYF.